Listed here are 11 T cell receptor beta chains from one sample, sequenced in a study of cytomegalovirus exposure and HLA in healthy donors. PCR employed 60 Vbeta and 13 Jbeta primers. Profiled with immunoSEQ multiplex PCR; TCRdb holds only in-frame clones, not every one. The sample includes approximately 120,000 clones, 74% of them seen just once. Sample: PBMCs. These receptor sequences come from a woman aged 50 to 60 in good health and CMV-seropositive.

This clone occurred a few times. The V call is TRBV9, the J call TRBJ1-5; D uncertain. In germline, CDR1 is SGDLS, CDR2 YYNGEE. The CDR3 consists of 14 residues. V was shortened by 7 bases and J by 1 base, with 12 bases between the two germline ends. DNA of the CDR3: TGTGCCAGCTCAAAAACACCGAGCAATCAGCCCCAGCATTTT. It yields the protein CASSKTPSNQPQHF.

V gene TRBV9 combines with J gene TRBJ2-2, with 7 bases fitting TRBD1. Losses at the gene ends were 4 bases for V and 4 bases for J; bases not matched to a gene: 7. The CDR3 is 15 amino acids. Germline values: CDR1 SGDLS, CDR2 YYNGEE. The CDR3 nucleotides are TGTGCCAGCAGCCCCAGGGGGATGGGCACCGGGGAGCTGTTTTTT. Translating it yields CASSPRGMGTGELFF.

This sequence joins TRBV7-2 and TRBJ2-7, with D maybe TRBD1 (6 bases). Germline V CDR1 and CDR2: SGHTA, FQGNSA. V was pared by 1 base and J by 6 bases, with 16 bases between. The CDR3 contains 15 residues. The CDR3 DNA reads TGTGCCAGCAGCTTAGATCCAGGGGCGTTGTCCGAGCAGTACTTC. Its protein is CASSLDPGALSEQYF.

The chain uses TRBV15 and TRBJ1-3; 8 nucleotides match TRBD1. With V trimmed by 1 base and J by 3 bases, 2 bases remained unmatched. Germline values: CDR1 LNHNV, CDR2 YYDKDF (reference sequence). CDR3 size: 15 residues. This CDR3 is CATSRGTGHGNTIYF. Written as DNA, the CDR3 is TGTGCCACCAGCAGAGGGACAGGGCATGGAAACACCATATATTTT.

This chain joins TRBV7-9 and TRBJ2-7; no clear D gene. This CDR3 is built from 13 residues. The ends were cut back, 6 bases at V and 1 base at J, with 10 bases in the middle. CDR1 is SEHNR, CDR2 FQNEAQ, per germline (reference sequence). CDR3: CASSPPGSYEQYF. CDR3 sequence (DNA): TGTGCCAGCAGTCCGCCCGGGTCCTACGAGCAGTACTTC.

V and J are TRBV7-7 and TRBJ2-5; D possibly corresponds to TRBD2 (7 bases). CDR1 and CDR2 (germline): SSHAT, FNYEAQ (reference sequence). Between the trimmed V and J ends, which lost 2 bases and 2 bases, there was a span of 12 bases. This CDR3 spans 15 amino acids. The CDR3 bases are TGTGCCAGCAGCTTATCGGGGGGCCTACAAGAGACCCAGTACTTC. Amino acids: CASSLSGGLQETQYF.

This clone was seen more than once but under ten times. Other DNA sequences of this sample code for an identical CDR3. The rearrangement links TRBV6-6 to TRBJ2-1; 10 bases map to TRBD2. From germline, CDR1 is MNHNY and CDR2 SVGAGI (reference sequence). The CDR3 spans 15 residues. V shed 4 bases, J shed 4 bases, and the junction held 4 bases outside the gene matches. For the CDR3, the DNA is TGTGCCAGCAGTTTGGTAGCGGGGGGATACAATGAGCAGTTCTTC. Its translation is CASSLVAGGYNEQFF.

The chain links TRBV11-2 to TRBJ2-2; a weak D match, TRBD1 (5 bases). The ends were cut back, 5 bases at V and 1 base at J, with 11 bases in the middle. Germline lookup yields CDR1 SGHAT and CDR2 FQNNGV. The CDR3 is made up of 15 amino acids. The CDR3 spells CASSMRTGNTGELFF. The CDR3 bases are TGTGCCAGCAGCATGAGAACAGGGAACACCGGGGAGCTGTTTTTT.

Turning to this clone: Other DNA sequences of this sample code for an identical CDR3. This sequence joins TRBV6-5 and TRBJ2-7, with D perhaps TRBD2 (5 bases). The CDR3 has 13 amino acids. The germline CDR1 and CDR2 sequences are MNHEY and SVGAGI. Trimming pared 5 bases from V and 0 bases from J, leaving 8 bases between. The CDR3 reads CASSRGSSYEQYF. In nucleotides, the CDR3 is TGTGCCAGCAGTCGGGGATCCTCCTACGAGCAGTACTTC.

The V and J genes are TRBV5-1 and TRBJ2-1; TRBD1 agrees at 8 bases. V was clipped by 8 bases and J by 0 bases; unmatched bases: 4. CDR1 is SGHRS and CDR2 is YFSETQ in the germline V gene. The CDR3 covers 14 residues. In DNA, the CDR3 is TGCGCCAGTGGACAGGGCAACTCCTACAATGAGCAGTTCTTC. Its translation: CASGQGNSYNEQFF.

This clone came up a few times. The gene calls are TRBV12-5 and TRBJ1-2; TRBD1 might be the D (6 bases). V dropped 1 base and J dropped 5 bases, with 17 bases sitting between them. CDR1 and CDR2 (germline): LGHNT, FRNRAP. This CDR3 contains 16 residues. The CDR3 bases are TGTGCTAGTGGTTTGGGATGGTCCGGGACACAATATGGCTACACCTTC. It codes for CASGLGWSGTQYGYTF.